The 19 T cell receptor beta chains below all came from one sample that was sequenced in a study of CD8+ T cells in alopecia areata. Treatment given: oral pan-JAK inhibitor, 5-10 mg twice daily. RNA extraction and reverse transcription yielded cDNA as sequencing template. TCRdb's copy holds only in-frame clones and misses some; the assay was immunoSEQ multiplex PCR. Of approximately 200,000 clones detected, 60% to 70% appear once; the ten largest clones hold approximately 3.4%. Sequenced here: CD4+ T cells sorted from blood, sampled at week 4, from a patient treated with tofacitinib. The source is a human donor with alopecia areata.

This chain links TRBV5-4 with TRBJ2-3; tentatively, D is TRBD1 (6 bases). Germline V CDR1 and CDR2: SGHNT, YYREEE (reference sequence). The CDR3 length is 16 residues. Trimming took off 0 bases at V and 3 bases at J, with 14 bases between the two ends. The CDR3 sequence: CASSLGQLQGTDTQYF. In nucleotides, the CDR3 is TGTGCCAGCAGCTTGGGACAGCTCCAGGGGACAGATACGCAGTATTTT.

The table lists this clone with a few counts. The CDR3 is CSVGSLPGAAGYYGYTF. CDR3 DNA: TGCAGCGTTGGCTCCCTCCCAGGTGCCGCGGGCTACTATGGCTACACCTTC. This chain uses TRBV29-1 with TRBJ1-2; D ambiguous. The CDR3 loop spans 17 amino acids. Trimming stripped 4 bases from V and 3 bases from J, with 24 bases between. Germline V CDR1 and CDR2: SQVTM, ANQGSEA.

This rearrangement joins TRBV2 to TRBJ1-2; D perhaps matches TRBD1 (5 bases). The CDR3 covers 15 residues. The V end was cut by 7 bases, the J end by 3 bases, with 18 bases between. Germline assignment: CDR1 SNHLY and CDR2 FYNNEI. CDR3: CASTTFDPGHYGYTF. For the CDR3, the DNA is TGTGCCAGCACCACCTTCGACCCGGGGCACTATGGCTACACCTTC.

The V and J genes are TRBV6-1 and TRBJ1-6; no definite D call. Germline loops: CDR1 MNHNS, CDR2 SASEGT. This CDR3 is 15 amino acids long. V was trimmed by 7 bases and J by 7 bases, leaving 17 bases between them. CDR3 amino acids: CASMPSTPRNSPLHF. The CDR3 nucleotides are TGTGCCAGCATGCCCTCCACCCCGAGGAATTCACCCCTCCACTTT.

The chain couples TRBV20-1 to TRBJ1-2, with D uncertain. The CDR3 has 11 amino acids. V lost 7 bases to trimming and J lost 8 bases, with 14 bases between them. From germline, CDR1 is DFQATT and CDR2 SNEGSKA (reference sequence). The CDR3 is CSGQDIGGYTF. The CDR3 region has the DNA TGCAGTGGGCAGGATATAGGAGGCTACACCTTC.

This clone was seen many times. A junction end diverges from the germline sequence, so it may reflect a read error. This chain joins TRBV7-7 and TRBJ2-5; unclear D gene. Per the germline V gene, CDR1 is SSHAT and CDR2 is FNYEAQ (reference sequence). The CDR3 length is 16 residues. In DNA, the CDR3 is TGTGCTAGCAGCTTAGTCGGCAGTGGTGGGCAAGAGACCCAGTACTTC. The encoded protein is CASSLVGSGGQETQYF.

The chain links TRBV7-9 to TRBJ2-5, with 8 bases lining up with TRBD1. The V segment lost 4 bases and the J segment 1 base; nucleotides outside the gene matches: 5. The CDR3 covers 15 residues. Germline assignment: CDR1 SEHNR and CDR2 FQNEAQ (reference sequence). The CDR3 region is CASSSTGGFQETQYF. The CDR3 DNA sequence: TGTGCCAGCAGCTCCACAGGGGGTTTCCAAGAGACCCAGTACTTC.

Only a few counts were recorded for this clone. The chain couples TRBV11-2 to TRBJ2-3; TRBD2 agrees at 7 bases. Looked up from germline, CDR1 is SGHAT and CDR2 is FQNNGV. CDR3 size: 14 residues. The ends lost 4 bases at V and 4 bases at J; junction bases unmatched: 5. CDR3 DNA sequence: TGTGCCAGCAGCTCTGGACTAGACTCAGATACGCAGTATTTT. Translating it yields CASSSGLDSDTQYF. The full variable domain, in which reference TRBV11-2 and TRBJ2-3 provide the parts outside the CDR3, is EAGVAQSPRYKIIEKRQSVAFWCNPISGHATLYWYQQILGQGPKLLIQFQNNGVVDDSQLPKDRFSAERLKGVDSTLKIQPAKLEDSAVYLCASSSGLDSDTQYFGPGTRLTVL.

As concerns this clone: The sample holds other DNA sequences that translate to the same CDR3. The chain links TRBV30 to TRBJ2-2; the D gene is possibly TRBD1 (6 bases). V lost 2 bases, J lost 1 base, and 8 bases lay in between. The CDR3 is 14 amino acids. Germline CDR1 is GTSNPN and CDR2 is SVGIG (reference sequence). CDR3 nucleotides: TGTGCCTGGAGTCCGGGACAGAACACCGGGGAGCTGTTTTTT. Amino acid sequence: CAWSPGQNTGELFF.

The genes are TRBV5-1 and TRBJ2-1; TRBD1 agrees at 7 bases. The V segment lost 4 bases and the J segment 0 bases; nucleotides outside the gene matches: 4. The CDR3 loop spans 15 amino acids. The V gene's germline CDR1 is SGHRS and CDR2 YFSETQ. CDR3 amino acids: CASSPGQSSYNEQFF. The CDR3 coding sequence is TGCGCCAGCAGCCCGGGACAGAGCTCCTACAATGAGCAGTTCTTC. Variable domain in full (rest from reference TRBV5-1 and TRBJ2-1): KAGVTQTPRYLIKTRGQQVTLSCSPISGHRSVSWYQQTPGQGLQFLFEYFSETQRNKGNFPGRFSGRQFSNSRSEMNVSTLELGDSALYLCASSPGQSSYNEQFFGPGTRLTVL.

In its sample, this clone was seen a few times. The chain links TRBV18 to TRBJ1-5; D is unresolved. Germline loops: CDR1 KGHSH, CDR2 LQKENI. The ends were cut back, 3 bases at V and 5 bases at J, with 8 bases in the middle. The CDR3 consists of 13 residues. CDR3 sequence reads: CASSPERDQPQHF. The CDR3, as DNA: TGTGCCAGCTCACCCGAAAGGGATCAGCCCCAGCATTTT.

This clone was seen more than once but under ten times. The chain has TRBV18 and TRBJ1-1; D is unresolved. The CDR3 length is 15 residues. V was shortened by 6 bases and J by 0 bases, with 14 bases between the two germline ends. CDR1 is KGHSH, CDR2 LQKENI, per germline. This CDR3 is CASSLGRVLNTEAFF. In nucleotides, the CDR3 is TGTGCCAGCTCCCTTGGAAGAGTACTGAACACTGAAGCTTTCTTT.

The chain recombines TRBV4-1 with TRBJ2-1; 8 nucleotides match TRBD1. V trimming: 4 bases; J trimming: 8 bases; junction bases outside the gene matches: 7. CDR3 size: 14 residues. Germline V gene sequence: CDR1 MGHRA, CDR2 YSYEKL. The CDR3 loop is CASSRRQGWDEQFF. The CDR3 DNA reads as TGCGCCAGCAGCCGGCGACAGGGGTGGGATGAGCAGTTCTTC.

This clone has only a few counts. The chain couples TRBV29-1 to TRBJ2-1; 7 bases agree with TRBD1. The CDR3 runs 14 residues. V lost 2 bases, J lost 2 bases, and 3 bases stayed unmatched. Germline CDR1 and CDR2: SQVTM and ANQGSEA. This CDR3 reads CSVETGVPYNEQFF. The CDR3 DNA sequence: TGCAGCGTTGAAACAGGGGTCCCCTACAATGAGCAGTTCTTC.

The gene calls are TRBV29-1 and TRBJ2-1; tentatively, D is TRBD2 (5 bases). Trimming stripped 8 bases from V and 10 bases from J, with 24 bases between. Looked up from germline, CDR1 is SQVTM and CDR2 is ANQGSEA. This CDR3 is built from 14 residues. CDR3 sequence reads: CSSRPFLGSGEQFF. In DNA, the CDR3 is TGCAGCTCCCGCCCCTTTCTCGGTTCGGGGGAGCAGTTCTTC.

The CDR3 DNA reads as TGTGCCAGCAGCTTCCCTGCTTCGAACACCGGGGAGCTGTTTTTT. Its translation: CASSFPASNTGELFF. The rearrangement joins TRBV7-6 to TRBJ2-2; D gene unclear. There are 15 residues in the CDR3. With 3 bases removed from V and 0 bases from J, the gap between germline ends came to 8 bases. The V gene's germline CDR1 is SGHVS and CDR2 FNYEAQ. The full variable domain, in which reference TRBV7-6 and TRBJ2-2 provide the parts outside the CDR3, is GAGVSQSPRYKVTKRGQDVALRCDPISGHVSLYWYRQALGQGPEFLTYFNYEAQQDKSGLPNDRFSAERPEGSISTLTIQRTEQRDSAMYRCASSFPASNTGELFFGEGSRLTVL.

The rearrangement joins TRBV6-5 to TRBJ2-3, with D unclear. The CDR3 covers 9 residues. V lost 3 bases and J 8 bases, leaving 0 bases between the germline ends. CDR1 and CDR2 from the germline V gene are MNHEY and SVGAGI. CDR3 in amino acids: CASSYTQYF. As DNA, the CDR3 is TGTGCCAGCAGTTATACGCAGTATTTT.

This clone was seen only once. This sample includes further DNA sequences coding for the same CDR3. The chain combines TRBV4-3 with TRBJ2-5, with D unresolved. Per germline, CDR1 LGHNA and CDR2 YSLEER. The germline V and J ends were trimmed by 3 bases and 3 bases, with 14 bases remaining between them. CDR3 size: 15 residues. The chain's CDR3 is CASSQDWHTEETQYF. In nucleotides, the CDR3 is TGCGCCAGCAGCCAGGATTGGCACACTGAAGAGACCCAGTACTTC.

This clone was found a few times. The V gene is TRBV2, the J gene TRBJ2-2; 10 bases match TRBD1. This CDR3 spans 13 amino acids. Per germline, CDR1 SNHLY and CDR2 FYNNEI. J was trimmed by 6 bases and V by 7 bases; bases with no gene match: 2. The CDR3 region is CASNDRGPGELFF. For the CDR3, the DNA is TGTGCCAGCAACGACAGGGGGCCCGGGGAGCTGTTTTTT. The variable domain in full, with the rest retrieved from reference TRBV2 and TRBJ2-2, is EPEVTQTPSHQVTQMGQEVILRCVPISNHLYFYWYRQILGQKVEFLVSFYNNEISEKSEIFDDQFSVERPDGSNFTLKIRSTKLEDSAMYFCASNDRGPGELFFGEGSRLTVL.